These 8 T cell receptor beta chains were sequenced from one sample in a study of blood T cell repertoires in COVID-19. Repertoires were generated with immunoSEQ multiplex PCR, while TCRdb's copy carries only in-frame clones and drops some. The sample yields more than 200,000 clones, about 91% seen once. Sample: peripheral blood. All receptors derive from an elderly man with acute or convalescent COVID-19.

The chain employs TRBV19 and TRBJ1-2, with 10 bases lining up with TRBD1. The V gene's germline CDR1 is LNHDA and CDR2 SQIVND (reference sequence). V shed 8 bases and J 7 bases; nucleotides not matched to a gene: 16. CDR3 length: 16 residues. In DNA form, the CDR3 reads TGTGCCAGTCAAGCAGGGACAGGGGAAATTTACGGTGGCTACACCTTC. Translation: CASQAGTGEIYGGYTF.

The chain recombines TRBV5-1 with TRBJ1-6, with 10 bases lining up with TRBD1. The CDR3 spans 17 residues. Per germline, CDR1 SGHRS and CDR2 YFSETQ. J lost 7 bases, V lost 0 bases, and 7 bases had no gene match. The CDR3 bases are TGCGCCAGCAGCTTGGCCCCCGGGACAGGGGCCAATTCACCCCTCCACTTT. Amino acid sequence: CASSLAPGTGANSPLHF.

V and J are TRBV29-1 and TRBJ1-2, with 7 bases lining up with TRBD1. The CDR3 runs to 11 residues. Germline CDR1 and CDR2: SQVTM and ANQGSEA. J gave up 9 bases and V 7 bases, and 8 bases lay outside the gene matches. The CDR3 bases are TGCAGCGCCTCACAGGGGTTAAGCTACACCTTC. The encoded protein is CSASQGLSYTF.

The J gene is TRBJ2-7, the V gene TRBV18, with D unresolved. Germline CDR1 and CDR2: KGHSH and LQKENI. The CDR3 sequence is 12 residues long. V was shortened by 3 bases and J by 2 bases, with 5 bases between the two germline ends. This CDR3 reads CASSPGTYEQYF. CDR3 sequence (DNA): TGTGCCAGCTCACCTGGCACCTACGAGCAGTACTTC.

The J gene is TRBJ1-6, the V gene TRBV4-3, with a tentative D call TRBD1 (5 bases). The CDR3 spans 17 residues. Germline assignment: CDR1 LGHNA and CDR2 YSLEER. V was shortened by 0 bases and J by 0 bases, with 9 bases between the two germline ends. CDR3 sequence reads: CASSQDLQGSYNSPLHF. Written as DNA, the CDR3 is TGCGCCAGCAGCCAAGATTTGCAGGGCTCCTATAATTCACCCCTCCACTTT.

The V and J genes are TRBV18 and TRBJ1-1; D perhaps matches TRBD1 (5 bases). Trimming pared 3 bases from V and 0 bases from J, leaving 11 bases between. CDR1 and CDR2 from the germline V gene are KGHSH and LQKENI. The CDR3 contains 15 residues. DNA for the CDR3: TGTGCCAGCTCACCGTCCCAGGGCATGAACACTGAAGCTTTCTTT. Residues: CASSPSQGMNTEAFF. Together with reference TRBV18 and TRBJ1-1, the CDR3 gives the full variable domain: NAGVMQNPRHLVRRRGQEARLRCSPMKGHSHVYWYRQLPEEGLKFMVYLQKENIIDESGMPKERFSAEFPKEGPSILRIQQVVRGDSAAYFCASSPSQGMNTEAFFGQGTRLTVV.

V and J are TRBV19 and TRBJ1-1; weak D call: TRBD1 (5 bases). This CDR3 is built from 16 residues. Trimming cost V 3 bases and J 2 bases, with 16 bases left between them. Germline V CDR1 and CDR2: LNHDA, SQIVND (reference sequence). The CDR3 protein is CASSITAGRANTEAFF. Here the CDR3 DNA reads TGTGCCAGTAGTATCACCGCGGGACGGGCCAACACTGAAGCTTTCTTT.

This clone was counted a single time. CDR3 sequence: CATSDLTRGNTGELFF. Here the CDR3 DNA reads TGTGCCACCAGTGATTTAACGCGCGGGAACACCGGGGAGCTGTTTTTT. V is TRBV24-1 and J is TRBJ2-2, with D unresolved. The V end lost 1 base, the J end lost 1 base, and 9 bases lay between the germline ends. This CDR3 is 16 amino acids long. Germline CDR1 KGHDR, CDR2 SFDVKD.